This T cell receptor (beta chain) was identified in a study of OX40 agonist ivuxolimab in advanced cancers. At the level of the study: Eligibility admitted prior anti-PD-1, anti-PD-L1 or anti-CTLA-4 therapy; 35% to 40% had some. Study-wide results and limits: At 0.1 to 3.0 mg/kg and by week 6, CD4+ and CD8+ T cells in the blood had expanded clonally. The work left the antigen specificity of expanded peripheral T cells undetermined.

In its sample, this clone was seen once. The target antigen is unknown. Germline CDR1 is SGHAT and CDR2 is FQNNGV. This CDR3 spans 14 amino acids. Trimming pared 1 base from V and 4 bases from J, leaving 10 bases between. Systemic immunosuppression or autoimmune disease history was grounds to exclude patients. Sequencing used immunoSEQ multiplex PCR; TCRdb keeps in-frame clones, though not all of them. This table has roughly 30,000 clones, 90% appearing once. This material consisted of CD4+ or CD8+ T cells sorted from blood, taken in a trial of the OX40 agonist ivuxolimab. This chain connects TRBV11-2 to TRBJ2-5, with D tentatively TRBD2 (5 bases). This TCR came from an adult with an advanced solid tumor such as melanoma, head and neck, liver or kidney cancer. The CDR3 reads CASSLAGSGETQYF. The CDR3 DNA sequence: TGTGCCAGCAGCTTAGCGGGGAGCGGAGAGACCCAGTACTTC.